The 32 T cell receptor beta chains below come from one sample, sequenced in a study of cytomegalovirus exposure and HLA in healthy donors (TCRdb year 2017). Libraries came from the immunoSEQ multiplex PCR assay. A mixture of 60 forward primers for TCR Vbeta segments and 13 reverse primers for TCR Jbeta segments was used in the multiplex PCR. This is the immuneACCESS table as TCRdb keeps it, with only in-frame sequences that have V and J called. A part of the clones is gone; compared with another copy, unresolved V genes explain less than half, and the rest is unexplained. The sample table shows fewer than 70,000 clones, and just under 70% are seen once. The top ten clonotypes cover about 10% of the sample. Sequenced material: PBMCs. Every receptor here comes from a woman aged 30 to 39 in good health and CMV-seronegative.

This clone turned up a few times. The chain has TRBV20-1 and TRBJ2-1; TRBD1 agrees at 8 bases. This CDR3 spans 11 amino acids. The V gene's germline CDR1 is DFQATT and CDR2 SNEGSKA (reference sequence). The CDR3 coding sequence is TGCGGGGCAGGGGGCCCGAATGAGCAGTTCTTC. Its translation: CGAGGPNEQFF.

The CDR3, as DNA: TGTGCCAGCTCACCTGGGTCGGCGAGGGCTGACACCATATATTTT. This encodes CASSPGSARADTIYF. The chain carries TRBV18 and TRBJ1-3; D gene ambiguous. In germline, CDR1 is KGHSH, CDR2 LQKENI. Trimming cost V 3 bases and J 8 bases, with 17 bases left between them. This CDR3 is built from 15 residues.

This clone has only a few counts. J is TRBJ2-3 and V is TRBV19; maybe TRBD1 (5 bases). Germline V CDR1 and CDR2: LNHDA, SQIVND (reference sequence). The CDR3 covers 11 residues. V was pared by 7 bases and J by 6 bases, with 8 bases between. The CDR3 sequence is CASISGDTQYF. The CDR3 DNA reads as TGTGCCAGTATCTCAGGGGATACGCAGTATTTT.

The rearrangement uses TRBV15 and TRBJ1-5; a possible D gene is TRBD1 (6 bases). The CDR3 is 13 residues long. CDR1 and CDR2 from the germline V gene are LNHNV and YYDKDF (reference sequence). V lost 8 bases to trimming and J lost 6 bases, with 14 bases between them. Written as DNA, the CDR3 is TGTGCCACCCGAGGGGGAGGGGTTCAGCCCCAGCATTTT. This sequence encodes CATRGGGVQPQHF.

This clone appeared once. The chain carries TRBV28 and TRBJ2-7; 7 nucleotides align to TRBD1. This CDR3 spans 15 amino acids. The ends lost 7 bases at V and 5 bases at J; junction bases unmatched: 14. Germline CDR1 and CDR2: MDHEN and SYDVKM. The CDR3 sequence: CASNEGQRDVNEQYF. Written as DNA, the CDR3 is TGTGCCAGCAATGAGGGACAGCGAGATGTAAACGAGCAGTACTTC.

V usage is TRBV7-9 and J usage is TRBJ1-2, with TRBD1 matching over 10 bases. J gave up 6 bases and V 4 bases, and 14 bases lay outside the gene matches. The CDR3 totals 17 residues. The germline CDR1 and CDR2 sequences are SEHNR and FQNEAQ (reference sequence). The CDR3 DNA reads TGTGCCAGCAGCTCATCCGGGACAGGGGCAATGGATAATGGCTACACCTTC. It translates to CASSSSGTGAMDNGYTF.

The CDR3 sequence is CASSETQEAFF. The DNA for the CDR3 is TGTGCCAGCAGTGAAACCCAGGAAGCTTTCTTT. The genes are TRBV2 and TRBJ1-1; unclear D gene. V shed 2 bases and J shed 8 bases, with 6 bases lying between them. Germline loops: CDR1 SNHLY, CDR2 FYNNEI. The CDR3 runs to 11 residues.

This chain connects TRBV15 to TRBJ2-1; no reliable D call. Germline V gene data show CDR1 as LNHNV and CDR2 as YYDKDF (reference sequence). With 0 bases removed from V and 2 bases from J, the gap between germline ends came to 11 bases. The CDR3 contains 16 residues. The CDR3 region has the DNA TGTGCCACCAGCAGAGAGGGCTCACTGGCCTACAATGAGCAGTTCTTC. Its protein is CATSREGSLAYNEQFF.

The gene calls are TRBV5-6 and TRBJ2-7, with TRBD1 as a possible D gene (5 bases). Germline assignment: CDR1 SGHDT and CDR2 YYEEEE. This CDR3 region has 14 residues. The V end lost 1 base, the J end lost 2 bases, and 10 bases lay between the germline ends. In nucleotides, the CDR3 is TGTGCCAGCAGCTTGTTTCCAGGGCCCTACGAGCAGTACTTC. This translates into CASSLFPGPYEQYF. The whole variable domain, filled in from reference TRBV5-6 and TRBJ2-7, reads DAGVTQSPTHLIKTRGQQVTLRCSPKSGHDTVSWYQQALGQGPQFIFQYYEEEERQRGNFPDRFSGHQFPNYSSELNVNALLLGDSALYLCASSLFPGPYEQYFGPGTRLTVT.

The chain recombines TRBV4-1 with TRBJ1-2; 7 nucleotides line up with TRBD1. The CDR3 spans 15 residues. Unmatched junction bases numbered 6, after V lost 1 base and J lost 4 bases. The V gene's germline CDR1 is MGHRA and CDR2 YSYEKL. CDR3 protein: CASSQVKGAGYGYTF. In DNA form, the CDR3 reads TGCGCCAGCAGCCAAGTTAAGGGGGCAGGCTATGGCTACACCTTC.

This clone was recorded a few times. CDR3 bases: TGTGCCAGCAGTCGACAGGGTTCTAATGAAAAACTGTTTTTT. This gives the protein CASSRQGSNEKLFF. The rearrangement links TRBV7-9 to TRBJ1-4, with 7 bases identical to TRBD1. This CDR3 contains 14 residues. Trimming at V came to 6 bases and at J to 3 bases, leaving 4 bases not matched to a gene. CDR1 is SEHNR, CDR2 FQNEAQ, per germline (reference sequence).

The chain uses TRBV18 and TRBJ2-5, with D possibly being TRBD2 (7 bases). Germline assignment: CDR1 KGHSH and CDR2 LQKENI. The CDR3 spans 15 residues. Trimming shortened V by 2 bases and J by 1 base, and 11 bases separated the two germline ends. CDR3 coding DNA: TGTGCCAGCTCACCAGGGCGGGGGCCCCAAGAGACCCAGTACTTC. The encoded protein is CASSPGRGPQETQYF.

This clone was picked up a small number of times. The genes are TRBV20-1 and TRBJ1-1; D unresolved. CDR3 length equals 11 residues. Germline V lookup: CDR1 DFQATT, CDR2 SNEGSKA (reference sequence). V shed 1 base and J shed 5 bases, with 5 bases lying between them. Here the CDR3 reads CSARVQTEAFF. The CDR3 bases are TGCAGTGCTAGAGTACAGACTGAAGCTTTCTTT.

The chain is built from TRBV9 and TRBJ2-1; 10 bases map to TRBD1. V was pared by 4 bases and J by 8 bases, with 6 bases of the junction left unmatched. The CDR3 spans 14 residues. CDR1 is SGDLS, CDR2 YYNGEE, per germline. The CDR3 spells CASSPDRGVDEQFF. For the CDR3, the DNA is TGTGCCAGCAGCCCGGACAGGGGGGTCGATGAGCAGTTCTTC. The full variable domain, with the rest looked up from reference TRBV9 and TRBJ2-1, is DSGVTQTPKHLITATGQRVTLRCSPRSGDLSVYWYQQSLDQGLQFLIQYYNGEERAKGNILERFSAQQFPDLHSELNLSSLELGDSALYFCASSPDRGVDEQFFGPGTRLTVL.

The rearrangement joins TRBV30 to TRBJ2-5; D is unclear. Trimming removed 6 bases at V and 3 bases at J, with 14 bases between. CDR1 GTSNPN and CDR2 SVGIG come from the germline V gene (reference sequence). The CDR3 has 13 amino acids. The CDR3 DNA reads TGTGCCTGCACCGGTCCGAATGAAGAGACCCAGTACTTC. Translating gives CACTGPNEETQYF.

This rearrangement joins TRBV29-1 to TRBJ1-1, with 7 bases matching TRBD1. The CDR3 consists of 10 residues. The germline V gene has CDR1 SQVTM and CDR2 ANQGSEA. V dropped 7 bases and J dropped 7; count of bases not matched to a gene: 3. The CDR3 coding sequence is TGCAGCGCCGGGACAGATGAAGCTTTCTTT. Residues: CSAGTDEAFF.

This clone turned up a few times. The V gene is TRBV9, the J gene TRBJ2-1; 7 bases are shared with TRBD2. Germline V gives CDR1 SGDLS, CDR2 YYNGEE. Germline trimming cut 2 bases from V and 7 bases from J; bases unmatched to any gene: 6. This CDR3 contains 14 residues. The CDR3 DNA sequence: TGTGCCAGCAGCGTCGCGGGGGTGAGGAATGAGCAGTTCTTC. This encodes CASSVAGVRNEQFF.

The rearrangement joins TRBV19 to TRBJ1-3; D is ambiguous. The CDR3 totals 12 residues. Deletions cut 4 bases from V and 4 bases from J, with 5 bases between. The germline V gene has CDR1 LNHDA and CDR2 SQIVND (reference sequence). The CDR3 loop reads CASSRVGNTIYF. The DNA for the CDR3 is TGTGCCAGTAGTAGAGTCGGAAACACCATATATTTT.

A few counts support this clone. The chain is built from TRBV5-1 and TRBJ1-1; D gene unclear. Germline V gene sequence: CDR1 SGHRS, CDR2 YFSETQ. The CDR3 runs to 14 residues. V lost 0 bases and J lost 4, with 10 bases in between. The CDR3: CASSLGGRGTEAFF. Written as DNA, the CDR3 is TGCGCCAGCAGCTTGGGAGGTCGGGGCACTGAAGCTTTCTTT.

The chain is built from TRBV4-1 and TRBJ1-1, with D hard to call. Germline lookup yields CDR1 MGHRA and CDR2 YSYEKL. This CDR3 has 15 residues. The germline V and J ends were trimmed by 0 bases and 2 bases, with 10 bases remaining between them. This chain's CDR3 is CASSQDFRGNTEAFF. DNA for the CDR3: TGCGCCAGCAGCCAAGATTTCCGGGGAAACACTGAAGCTTTCTTT.

The rearrangement links TRBV5-6 to TRBJ1-2; TRBD1 aligns across 9 bases. The CDR3 contains 14 residues. Germline V gene data show CDR1 as SGHDT and CDR2 as YYEEEE. The V gene end was trimmed by 3 bases and the J gene end by 5 bases; junction bases not matched to a gene: 5. CDR3 amino acids: CASSWTGVRYGYTF. The CDR3 DNA reads TGTGCCAGCAGCTGGACAGGGGTAAGATATGGCTACACCTTC.

The chain links TRBV7-2 to TRBJ2-7; 11 nucleotides line up with TRBD1. Germline V CDR1 and CDR2: SGHTA, FQGNSA. With V trimmed by 3 bases and J by 1 base, 5 bases remained unmatched. The CDR3 sequence is 16 residues long. CDR3: CASSLAGTGGSYEQYF. The CDR3 DNA reads TGTGCCAGCAGCTTGGCCGGGACAGGGGGGTCCTACGAGCAGTACTTC.

The chain couples TRBV6-1 to TRBJ2-1; 12 bases line up with TRBD2. The V and J ends lost 6 bases and 9 bases, in that order; junction bases with no gene match: 6. CDR1 MNHNS and CDR2 SASEGT come from the germline V gene. The length of the CDR3 is 14 residues. DNA of the CDR3: TGTGCCAGCAGGACTAGCGGGGGACCTGGTGAGCAGTTCTTC. Translated: CASRTSGGPGEQFF.

V and J are TRBV5-1 and TRBJ2-7; 9 bases match TRBD2. J lost 0 bases, V lost 6 bases, and 16 bases had no gene match. From germline, CDR1 is SGHRS and CDR2 YFSETQ. The CDR3 runs 18 residues. This chain's CDR3 is CASTPGSGGSLSSYEQYF. The CDR3 DNA sequence: TGCGCCAGCACCCCGGGGAGCGGGGGGTCTCTTAGCTCCTACGAGCAGTACTTC.

The V and J genes are TRBV29-1 and TRBJ2-2; 8 bases fit TRBD1. This CDR3 region has 14 residues. Germline V lookup: CDR1 SQVTM, CDR2 ANQGSEA. V lost 5 bases, J lost 1 base, and 3 bases stayed unmatched. CDR3 amino acids: CSVWTGMNTGELFF. The CDR3, as DNA: TGCAGCGTTTGGACAGGGATGAACACCGGGGAGCTGTTTTTT.

This rearrangement joins TRBV30 to TRBJ2-5, with D tentatively TRBD1 (6 bases). Germline-derived CDR1 and CDR2 are GTSNPN and SVGIG (reference sequence). CDR3 length: 14 amino acids. The V gene lost 0 bases and the J gene lost 5 bases, with 13 bases spanning the gap. For the CDR3, the DNA is TGTGCCTGGAGTGTACAAACAGGGCGTGAGACCCAGTACTTC. Translating gives CAWSVQTGRETQYF.

V and J are TRBV4-2 and TRBJ2-6; 10 bases are shared with TRBD1. The CDR3 totals 17 residues. After removal of 3 bases from V and 0 bases from J, the junction contained 2 bases not matched to a gene. Germline-derived CDR1 and CDR2 are LGHNA and YNFKEQ. CDR3 coding DNA: TGTGCCAGCAGCCAGGGACAGGGGACCTCTGGGGCCAACGTCCTGACTTTC. Its protein is CASSQGQGTSGANVLTF.

The rearrangement links TRBV7-6 to TRBJ2-5, with D unclear. CDR1 is SGHVS, CDR2 FNYEAQ, per germline. The CDR3 runs to 14 residues. Trimming stripped 4 bases from V and 4 bases from J, with 13 bases between. The CDR3 protein is CASSSEPAGETQYF. CDR3 DNA: TGTGCCAGCAGCTCGGAGCCGGCCGGAGAGACCCAGTACTTC.

This clone occurred a few times. The genes are TRBV5-1 and TRBJ1-2; maybe TRBD1 (5 bases). The ends were cut back, 0 bases at V and 3 bases at J, with 6 bases in the middle. The CDR3 has 13 residues. Germline-derived CDR1 and CDR2 are SGHRS and YFSETQ. CDR3: CASSLGGDYGYTF. The DNA for the CDR3 is TGCGCCAGCAGCTTGGGGGGGGACTATGGCTACACCTTC.

This clone was observed once. The V and J genes are TRBV5-6 and TRBJ1-6, with D possibly being TRBD1 (5 bases). Per the germline V gene, CDR1 is SGHDT and CDR2 is YYEEEE. V was shortened by 4 bases and J by 6 bases, with 11 bases between the two germline ends. The CDR3 length is 14 residues. This chain's CDR3 is CASSLETVNSPLHF. The CDR3 DNA reads as TGTGCCAGCAGCCTCGAGACAGTTAATTCACCCCTCCACTTT.

The J gene is TRBJ2-7, the V gene TRBV18; 10 nucleotides align to TRBD2. This CDR3 is 17 amino acids long. CDR1 and CDR2 from the germline V gene are KGHSH and LQKENI. J was trimmed by 2 bases and V by 8 bases; bases with no gene match: 15. The CDR3 DNA reads TGTGCCAGCCGGGAGGCAGCGGGGGGGCCACGCGCCTACGAGCAGTACTTC. Protein: CASREAAGGPRAYEQYF.

The chain recombines TRBV6-5 with TRBJ1-4, with 7 bases that match TRBD1. CDR1 is MNHEY and CDR2 is SVGAGI in the germline V gene. The CDR3 sequence is 15 residues long. Trimming cost V 4 bases and J 8 bases; bases outside gene matches: 10. The DNA for the CDR3 is TGTGCCAGCAGTTGGAGGAGGGGGCCGGTAGAAAAACTGTTTTTT. It is translated as CASSWRRGPVEKLFF.